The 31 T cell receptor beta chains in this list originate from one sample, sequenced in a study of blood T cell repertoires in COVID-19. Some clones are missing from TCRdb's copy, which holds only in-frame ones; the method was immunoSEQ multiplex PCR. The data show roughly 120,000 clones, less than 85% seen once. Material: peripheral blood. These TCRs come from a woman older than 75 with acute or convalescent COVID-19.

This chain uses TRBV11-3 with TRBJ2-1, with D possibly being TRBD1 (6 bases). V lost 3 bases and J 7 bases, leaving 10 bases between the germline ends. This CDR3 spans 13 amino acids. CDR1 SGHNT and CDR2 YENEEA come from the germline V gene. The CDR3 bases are TGTGCCAGCAGCTTGGCAGGGGAGAATGAGCAGTTCTTC. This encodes CASSLAGENEQFF. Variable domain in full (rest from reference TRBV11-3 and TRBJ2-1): EAGVVQSPRYKIIEKKQPVAFWCNPISGHNTLYWYLQNLGQGPELLIRYENEEAVDDSQLPKDRFSAERLKGVDSTLKIQPAELGDSAVYLCASSLAGENEQFFGPGTRLTVL.

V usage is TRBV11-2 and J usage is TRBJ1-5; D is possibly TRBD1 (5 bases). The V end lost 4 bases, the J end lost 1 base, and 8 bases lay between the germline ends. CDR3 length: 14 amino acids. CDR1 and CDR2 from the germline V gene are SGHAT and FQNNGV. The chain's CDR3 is CASSSGMSNQPQHF. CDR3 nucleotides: TGTGCCAGCAGCTCAGGGATGAGCAATCAGCCCCAGCATTTT.

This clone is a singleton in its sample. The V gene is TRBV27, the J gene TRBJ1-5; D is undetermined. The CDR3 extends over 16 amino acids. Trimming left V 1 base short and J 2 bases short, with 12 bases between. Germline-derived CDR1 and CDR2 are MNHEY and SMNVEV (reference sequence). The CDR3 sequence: CASSLYFNRGNQPQHF. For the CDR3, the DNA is TGTGCCAGCAGTTTATACTTCAATCGGGGCAATCAGCCCCAGCATTTT.

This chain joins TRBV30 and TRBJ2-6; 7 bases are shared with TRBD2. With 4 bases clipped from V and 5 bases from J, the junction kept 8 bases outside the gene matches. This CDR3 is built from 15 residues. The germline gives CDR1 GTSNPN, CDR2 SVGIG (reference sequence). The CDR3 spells CAWTSGRIRANVLTF. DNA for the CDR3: TGTGCCTGGACTAGCGGCCGGATAAGGGCCAACGTCCTGACTTTC.

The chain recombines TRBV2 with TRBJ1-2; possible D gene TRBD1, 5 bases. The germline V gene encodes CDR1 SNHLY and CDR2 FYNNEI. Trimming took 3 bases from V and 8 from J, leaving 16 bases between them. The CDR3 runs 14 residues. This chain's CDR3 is CASSELTVSRGYTF. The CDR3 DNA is TGTGCCAGCAGTGAGCTGACAGTCTCGAGGGGCTACACCTTC.

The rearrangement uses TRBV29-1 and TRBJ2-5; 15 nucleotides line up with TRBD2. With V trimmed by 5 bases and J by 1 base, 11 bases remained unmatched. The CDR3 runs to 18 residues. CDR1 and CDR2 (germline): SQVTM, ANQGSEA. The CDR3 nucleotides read TGCAGCGTTAGTCTGGGGACTAGCGGGGGGCAGGGCCAAGAGACCCAGTACTTC. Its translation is CSVSLGTSGGQGQETQYF. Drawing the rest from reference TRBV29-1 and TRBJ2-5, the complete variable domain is SAVISQKPSRDICQRGTSLTIQCQVDSQVTMMFWYRQQPGQSLTLIATANQGSEATYESGFVIDKFPISRPNLTFSTLTVSNMSPEDSSIYLCSVSLGTSGGQGQETQYFGPGTRLLVL.

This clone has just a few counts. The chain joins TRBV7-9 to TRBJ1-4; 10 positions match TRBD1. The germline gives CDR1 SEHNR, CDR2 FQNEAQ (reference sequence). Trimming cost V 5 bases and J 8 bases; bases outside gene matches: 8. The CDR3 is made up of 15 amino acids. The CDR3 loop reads CASSPRDRGNEKLFF. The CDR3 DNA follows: TGTGCCAGCAGCCCGAGGGACAGGGGAAACGAAAAACTGTTTTTT.

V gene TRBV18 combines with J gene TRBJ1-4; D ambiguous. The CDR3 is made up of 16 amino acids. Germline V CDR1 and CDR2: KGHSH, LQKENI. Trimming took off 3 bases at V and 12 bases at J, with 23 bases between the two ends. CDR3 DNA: TGTGCCAGCTCACCGCTCCAAGCAGGAGGTCCCCGGGAACTGTTTTTT. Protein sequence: CASSPLQAGGPRELFF.

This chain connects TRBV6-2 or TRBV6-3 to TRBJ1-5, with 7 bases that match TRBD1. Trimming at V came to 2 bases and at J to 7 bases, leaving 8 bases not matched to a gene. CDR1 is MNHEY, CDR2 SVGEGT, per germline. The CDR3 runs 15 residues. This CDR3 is CASSYLTGVGQPQHF. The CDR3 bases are TGTGCCAGCAGTTACCTCACAGGGGTTGGGCAGCCCCAGCATTTT.

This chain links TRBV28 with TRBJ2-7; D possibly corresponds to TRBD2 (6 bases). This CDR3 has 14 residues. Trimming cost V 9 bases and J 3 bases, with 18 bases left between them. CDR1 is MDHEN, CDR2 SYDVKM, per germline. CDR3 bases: TGTGCCAGTCAGGGACTGCCCGACCTCTACGAGCAGTACTTC. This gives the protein CASQGLPDLYEQYF.

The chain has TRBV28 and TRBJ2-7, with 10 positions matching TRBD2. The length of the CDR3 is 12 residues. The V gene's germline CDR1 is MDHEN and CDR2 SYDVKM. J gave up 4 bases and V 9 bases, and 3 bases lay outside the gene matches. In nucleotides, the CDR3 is TGTGCCAGTAGCGGGAGGAAATACGAGCAGTACTTC. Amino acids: CASSGRKYEQYF.

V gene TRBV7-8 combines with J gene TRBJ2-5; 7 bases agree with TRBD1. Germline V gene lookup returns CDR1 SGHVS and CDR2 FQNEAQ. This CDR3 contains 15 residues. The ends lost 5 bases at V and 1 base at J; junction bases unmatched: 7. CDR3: CASSMRDSSQETQYF. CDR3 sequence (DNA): TGTGCCAGCAGCATGAGGGACAGTAGCCAAGAGACCCAGTACTTC.

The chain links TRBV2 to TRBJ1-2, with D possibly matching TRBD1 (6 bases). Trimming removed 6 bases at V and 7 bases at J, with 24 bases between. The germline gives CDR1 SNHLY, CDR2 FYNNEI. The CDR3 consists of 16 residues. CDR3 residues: CASRPLRQDPYRGYTF. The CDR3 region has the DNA TGTGCCAGCAGACCTTTACGACAGGACCCCTATCGTGGCTACACCTTC.

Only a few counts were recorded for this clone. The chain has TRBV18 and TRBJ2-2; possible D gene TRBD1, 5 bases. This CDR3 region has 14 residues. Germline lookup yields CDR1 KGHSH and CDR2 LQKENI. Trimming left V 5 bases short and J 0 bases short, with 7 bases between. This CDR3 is CASSAGTNTGELFF. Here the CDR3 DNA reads TGTGCCAGCTCAGCAGGGACGAACACCGGGGAGCTGTTTTTT.

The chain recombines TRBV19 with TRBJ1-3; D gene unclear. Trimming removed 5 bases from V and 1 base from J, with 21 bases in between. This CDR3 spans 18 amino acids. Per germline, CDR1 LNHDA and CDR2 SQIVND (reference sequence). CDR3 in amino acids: CASSLRPLSGASGNTIYF. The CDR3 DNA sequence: TGTGCCAGTAGTCTTCGCCCGCTTTCAGGCGCATCTGGAAACACCATATATTTT.

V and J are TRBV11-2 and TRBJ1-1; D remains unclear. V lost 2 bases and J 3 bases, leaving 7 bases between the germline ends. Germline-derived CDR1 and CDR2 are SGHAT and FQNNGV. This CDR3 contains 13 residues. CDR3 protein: CASSLSRDTEAFF. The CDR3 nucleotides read TGTGCCAGCAGCTTAAGTCGAGACACTGAAGCTTTCTTT.

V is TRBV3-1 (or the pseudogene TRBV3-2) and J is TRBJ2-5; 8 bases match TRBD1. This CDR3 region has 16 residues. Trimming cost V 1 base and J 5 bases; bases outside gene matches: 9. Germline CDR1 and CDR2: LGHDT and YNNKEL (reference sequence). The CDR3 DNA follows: TGTGCCAGCAGCCAAGCCACAACAGGGGGATCGGAGACCCAGTACTTC. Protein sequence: CASSQATTGGSETQYF.

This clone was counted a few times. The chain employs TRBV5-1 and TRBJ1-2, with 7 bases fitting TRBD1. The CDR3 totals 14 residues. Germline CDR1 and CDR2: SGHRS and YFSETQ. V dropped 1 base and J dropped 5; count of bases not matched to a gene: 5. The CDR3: CASSLIGTAYGYTF. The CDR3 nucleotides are TGCGCCAGCAGCTTGATTGGGACAGCATATGGCTACACCTTC.

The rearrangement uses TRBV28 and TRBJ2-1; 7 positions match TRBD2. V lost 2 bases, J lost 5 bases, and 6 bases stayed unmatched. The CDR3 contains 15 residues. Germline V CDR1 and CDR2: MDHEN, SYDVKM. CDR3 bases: TGTGCCAGCAGTTTAGCGGGAGTCAGGAACAATGAGCAGTTCTTC. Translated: CASSLAGVRNNEQFF.

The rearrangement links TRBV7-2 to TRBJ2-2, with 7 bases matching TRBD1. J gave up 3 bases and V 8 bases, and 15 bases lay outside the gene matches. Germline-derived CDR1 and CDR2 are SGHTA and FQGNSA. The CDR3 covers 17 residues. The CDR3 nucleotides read TGTGCCAGCCGCCGCAATCTCGGGACAGTTCACACCGGGGAGCTGTTTTTT. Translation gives CASRRNLGTVHTGELFF. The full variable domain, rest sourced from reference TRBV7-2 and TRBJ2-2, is GAGVSQSPSNKVTEKGKDVELRCDPISGHTALYWYRQSLGQGLEFLIYFQGNSAPDKSGLPSDRFSAERTGGSVSTLTIQRTQQEDSAVYLCASRRNLGTVHTGELFFGEGSRLTVL.

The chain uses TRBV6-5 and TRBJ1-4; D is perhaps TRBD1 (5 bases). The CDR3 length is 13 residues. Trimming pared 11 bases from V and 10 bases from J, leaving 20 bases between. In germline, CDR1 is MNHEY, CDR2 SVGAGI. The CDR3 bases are TGTGCCGGCGCGACGGACGTCGGGGGAAAACTGTTTTTT. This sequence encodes CAGATDVGGKLFF.

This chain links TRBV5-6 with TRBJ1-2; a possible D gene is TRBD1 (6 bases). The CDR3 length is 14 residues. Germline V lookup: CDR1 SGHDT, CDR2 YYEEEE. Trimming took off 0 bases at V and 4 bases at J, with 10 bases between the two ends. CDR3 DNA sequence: TGTGCCAGCAGCTTGGGGGGGCTCGGCTATGGCTACACCTTC. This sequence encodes CASSLGGLGYGYTF.

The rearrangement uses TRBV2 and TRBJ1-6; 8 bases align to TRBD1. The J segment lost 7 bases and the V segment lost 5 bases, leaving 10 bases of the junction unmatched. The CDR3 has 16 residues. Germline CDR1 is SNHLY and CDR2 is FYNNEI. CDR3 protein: CASSQFGQGNNSPLHF. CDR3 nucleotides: TGTGCCAGCAGTCAATTCGGACAGGGTAACAATTCACCCCTCCACTTT.

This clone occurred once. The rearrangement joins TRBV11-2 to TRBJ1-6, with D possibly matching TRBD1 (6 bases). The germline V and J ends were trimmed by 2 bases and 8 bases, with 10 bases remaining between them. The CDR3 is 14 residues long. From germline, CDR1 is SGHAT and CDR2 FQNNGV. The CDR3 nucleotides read TGTGCCAGCAGCTTAACAGGGTCTCATTCACCCCTCCACTTT. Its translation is CASSLTGSHSPLHF.

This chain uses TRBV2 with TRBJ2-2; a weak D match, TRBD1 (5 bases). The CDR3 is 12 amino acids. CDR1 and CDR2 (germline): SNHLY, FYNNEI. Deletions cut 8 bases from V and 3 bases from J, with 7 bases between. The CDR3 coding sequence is TGTGCCAGCTCACAGGACACCGGGGAGCTGTTTTTT. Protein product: CASSQDTGELFF.

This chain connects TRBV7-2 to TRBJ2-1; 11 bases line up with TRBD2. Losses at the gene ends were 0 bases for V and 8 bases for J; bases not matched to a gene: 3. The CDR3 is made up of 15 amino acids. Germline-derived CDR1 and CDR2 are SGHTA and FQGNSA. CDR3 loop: CASSLASGRVYEQFF. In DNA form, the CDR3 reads TGTGCCAGCAGCTTAGCTAGCGGGAGGGTGTATGAGCAGTTCTTC. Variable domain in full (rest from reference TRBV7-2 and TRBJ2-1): GAGVSQSPSNKVTEKGKDVELRCDPISGHTALYWYRQSLGQGLEFLIYFQGNSAPDKSGLPSDRFSAERTGGSVSTLTIQRTQQEDSAVYLCASSLASGRVYEQFFGPGTRLTVL.

CDR3 residues: CASRETDFPGNEQFF. CDR3 coding DNA: TGTGCCAGCAGGGAAACGGACTTTCCGGGCAATGAGCAGTTCTTC. J is TRBJ2-1 and V is TRBV7-6; tentative D call: TRBD2 (5 bases). Trimming removed 6 bases at V and 6 bases at J, with 18 bases between. Germline CDR1 is SGHVS and CDR2 is FNYEAQ. CDR3 size: 15 residues.

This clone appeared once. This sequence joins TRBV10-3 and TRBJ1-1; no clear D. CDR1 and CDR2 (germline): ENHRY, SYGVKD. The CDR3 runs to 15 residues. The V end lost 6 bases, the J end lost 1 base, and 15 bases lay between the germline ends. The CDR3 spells CAIRTLGRENTEAFF. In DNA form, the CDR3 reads TGTGCCATCAGGACCCTCGGACGGGAGAACACTGAAGCTTTCTTT.

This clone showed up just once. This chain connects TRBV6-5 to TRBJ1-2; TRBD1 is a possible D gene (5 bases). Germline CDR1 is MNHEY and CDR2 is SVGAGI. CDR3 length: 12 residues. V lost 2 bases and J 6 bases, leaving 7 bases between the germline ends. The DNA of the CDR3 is TGTGCCAGCAGTTACAAGGGGAATGGCTACACCTTC. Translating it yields CASSYKGNGYTF.

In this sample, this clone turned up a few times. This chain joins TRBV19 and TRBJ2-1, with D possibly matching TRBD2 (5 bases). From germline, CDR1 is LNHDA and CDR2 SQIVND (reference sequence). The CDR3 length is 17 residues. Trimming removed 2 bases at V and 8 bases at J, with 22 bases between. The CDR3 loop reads CASSISSVARRGYEQFF. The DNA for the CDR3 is TGTGCCAGTAGTATAAGTTCCGTAGCGAGGCGAGGCTATGAGCAGTTCTTC.

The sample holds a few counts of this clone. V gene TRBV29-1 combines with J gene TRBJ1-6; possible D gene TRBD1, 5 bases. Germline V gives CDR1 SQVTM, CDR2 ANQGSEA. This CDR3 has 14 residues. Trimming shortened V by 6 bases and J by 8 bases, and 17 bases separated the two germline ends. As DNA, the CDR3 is TGCAGCGTCTCGCCGGGGGGAGTTGATTCACCCCTCCACTTT. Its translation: CSVSPGGVDSPLHF. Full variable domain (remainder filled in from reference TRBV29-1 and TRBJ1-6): SAVISQKPSRDICQRGTSLTIQCQVDSQVTMMFWYRQQPGQSLTLIATANQGSEATYESGFVIDKFPISRPNLTFSTLTVSNMSPEDSSIYLCSVSPGGVDSPLHFGNGTRLTVT.